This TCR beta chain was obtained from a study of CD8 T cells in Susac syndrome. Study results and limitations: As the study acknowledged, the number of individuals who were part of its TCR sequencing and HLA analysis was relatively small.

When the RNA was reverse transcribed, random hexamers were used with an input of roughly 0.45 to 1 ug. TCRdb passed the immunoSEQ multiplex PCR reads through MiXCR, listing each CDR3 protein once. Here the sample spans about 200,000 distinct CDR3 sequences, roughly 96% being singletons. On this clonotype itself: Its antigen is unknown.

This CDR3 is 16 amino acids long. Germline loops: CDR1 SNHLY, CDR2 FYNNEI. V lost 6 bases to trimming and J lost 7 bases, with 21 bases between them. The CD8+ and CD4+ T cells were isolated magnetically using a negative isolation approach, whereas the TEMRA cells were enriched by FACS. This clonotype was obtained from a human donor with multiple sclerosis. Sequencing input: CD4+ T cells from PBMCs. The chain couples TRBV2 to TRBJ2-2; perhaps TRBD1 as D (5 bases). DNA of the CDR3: TGTGCCAGCAGGGAACCGGTGGCAGGGTCAATCGGGGAGCTGTTTTTT. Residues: CASREPVAGSIGELFF.